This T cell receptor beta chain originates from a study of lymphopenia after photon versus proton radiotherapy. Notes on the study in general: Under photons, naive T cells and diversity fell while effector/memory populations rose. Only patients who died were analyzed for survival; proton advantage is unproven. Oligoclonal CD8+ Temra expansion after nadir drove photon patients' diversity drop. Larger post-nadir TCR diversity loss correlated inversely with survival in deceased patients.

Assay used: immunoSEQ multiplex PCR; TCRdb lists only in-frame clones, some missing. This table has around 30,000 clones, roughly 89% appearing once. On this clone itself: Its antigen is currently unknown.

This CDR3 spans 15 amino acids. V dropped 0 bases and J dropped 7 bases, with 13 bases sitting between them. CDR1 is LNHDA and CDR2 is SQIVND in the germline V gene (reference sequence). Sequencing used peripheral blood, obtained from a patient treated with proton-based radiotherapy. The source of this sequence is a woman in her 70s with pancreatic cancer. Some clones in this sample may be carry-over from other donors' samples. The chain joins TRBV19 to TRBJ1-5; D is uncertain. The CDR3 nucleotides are TGTGCCAGTAGTATAGATGGGAGGGTCTGGCAGCCCCAGCATTTT. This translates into CASSIDGRVWQPQHF.